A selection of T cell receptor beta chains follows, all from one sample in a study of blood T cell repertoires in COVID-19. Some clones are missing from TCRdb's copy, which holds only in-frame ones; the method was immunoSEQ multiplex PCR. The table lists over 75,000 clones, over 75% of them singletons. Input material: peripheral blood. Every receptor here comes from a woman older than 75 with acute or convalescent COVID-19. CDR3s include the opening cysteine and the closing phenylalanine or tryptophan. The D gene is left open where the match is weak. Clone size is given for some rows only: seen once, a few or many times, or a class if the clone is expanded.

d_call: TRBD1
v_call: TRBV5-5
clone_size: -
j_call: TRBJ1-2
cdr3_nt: TGTGCCAGCAGCGTACAGGGGGCTGTTGGCTACACCTTC
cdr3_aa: CASSVQGAVGYTF

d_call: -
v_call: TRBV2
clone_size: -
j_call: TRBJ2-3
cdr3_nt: TGTGCCAGCAGTGGGCGGGGTAGCGGAAGCACAGATACGCAGTATTTT
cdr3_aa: CASSGRGSGSTDTQYF

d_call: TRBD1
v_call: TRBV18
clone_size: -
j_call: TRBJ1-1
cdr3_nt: TGTGCCAGCTCACGGGACAGAAACACTGAAGCTTTCTTT
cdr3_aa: CASSRDRNTEAFF

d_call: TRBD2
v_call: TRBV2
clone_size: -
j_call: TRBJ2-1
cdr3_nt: TGTGCCACGCTATACGGACTAGCTGATACTGGTGAGCAGTTCTTC
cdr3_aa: CATLYGLADTGEQFF

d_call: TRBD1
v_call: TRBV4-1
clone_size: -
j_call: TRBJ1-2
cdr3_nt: TGCGCCAGCAGCCAAACAGGGGTTAACTATGGCTACACCTTC
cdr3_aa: CASSQTGVNYGYTF

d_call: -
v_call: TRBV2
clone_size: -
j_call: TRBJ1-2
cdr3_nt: TGTGCCAGCAGTGCACAGACCGCCGGCTACACCTTC
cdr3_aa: CASSAQTAGYTF

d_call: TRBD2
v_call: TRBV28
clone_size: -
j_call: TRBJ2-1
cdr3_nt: TGTGCCAGCAGCTATCTTAGCGGGAGCTCCTACAATGAGCAGTTCTTC
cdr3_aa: CASSYLSGSSYNEQFF

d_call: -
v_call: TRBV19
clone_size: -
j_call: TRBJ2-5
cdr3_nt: TGTGCCAGTAGTTTAAATCGAGAGACCCAGTACTTC
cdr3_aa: CASSLNRETQYF

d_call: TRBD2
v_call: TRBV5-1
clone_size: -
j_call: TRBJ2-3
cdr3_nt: TGCGCCAGCAGCCCGGCGGGGGGAGATACGCAGTATTTT
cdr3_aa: CASSPAGGDTQYF

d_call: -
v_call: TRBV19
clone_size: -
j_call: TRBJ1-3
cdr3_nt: TGTGCCAGTAGTATGGGACTCCTCCTGGCTGGAAACACCATATATTTT
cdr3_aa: CASSMGLLLAGNTIYF

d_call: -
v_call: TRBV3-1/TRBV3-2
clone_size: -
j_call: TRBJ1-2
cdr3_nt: TGTGCCAGCAGCCAAACGAACAGGGCCTTCCTGGATGGCTACACCTTC
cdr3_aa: CASSQTNRAFLDGYTF

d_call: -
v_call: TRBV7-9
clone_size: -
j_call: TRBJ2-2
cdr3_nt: TGTGCCAGCAGCTTATTACGTACAGGAAGGGGGTCCGGGGAGCTGTTTTTT
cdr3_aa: CASSLLRTGRGSGELFF

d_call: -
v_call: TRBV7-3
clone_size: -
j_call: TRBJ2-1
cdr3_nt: TGTGCCAGCAGCTTATCTGACAATGAGCAGTTCTTC
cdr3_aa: CASSLSDNEQFF

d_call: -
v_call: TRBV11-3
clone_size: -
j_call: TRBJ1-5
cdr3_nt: TGTGCCAGCAGCTTAACAGGACCAGGGCCCCAGCATTTT
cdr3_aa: CASSLTGPGPQHF

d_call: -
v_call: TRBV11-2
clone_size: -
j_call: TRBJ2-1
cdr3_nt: TGTGCCAGCAGCTTAATGGCTCAGGGCGCCTACAATGAGCAGTTCTTC
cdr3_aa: CASSLMAQGAYNEQFF

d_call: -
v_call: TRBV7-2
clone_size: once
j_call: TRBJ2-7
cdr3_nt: TGTGCCAGCAGCTTAGGTCCAGCGGGCCTCTACGAGCAGTACTTC
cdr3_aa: CASSLGPAGLYEQYF